The 16 T cell receptor beta chains in this list originate from one sample, sequenced in a study of T cell responses to AZD1222 COVID-19 vaccine. Measured with immunoSEQ multiplex PCR; TCRdb has only the in-frame clones, and not every one. This table has 100,000 or so clones, 85% to 90% appearing once. The material was peripheral blood, obtained 28 days after the second AZD1222 dose. All receptors derive from an adult who received the AZD1222 COVID-19 vaccine.

The chain employs TRBV20-1 and TRBJ2-1; D is unclear. Germline V gene lookup returns CDR1 DFQATT and CDR2 SNEGSKA (reference sequence). The CDR3 extends over 11 amino acids. Trimming shortened V by 5 bases and J by 5 bases, and 7 bases separated the two germline ends. The CDR3 sequence is CSAVSDNEQFF. The CDR3 bases are TGCAGTGCTGTCTCGGACAATGAGCAGTTCTTC.

The chain couples TRBV5-6 to TRBJ2-3, with a weak D call TRBD2 (6 bases). The CDR3 runs to 15 residues. Trimming took 2 bases from V and 0 from J, leaving 10 bases between them. Germline-derived CDR1 and CDR2 are SGHDT and YYEEEE. The CDR3 reads CASSFGGLSTDTQYF. The CDR3 DNA follows: TGTGCCAGCAGCTTTGGGGGACTTAGCACAGATACGCAGTATTTT.

The chain joins TRBV5-1 to TRBJ2-2; no clear D gene. Germline V gives CDR1 SGHRS, CDR2 YFSETQ. V lost 0 bases and J lost 2, with 11 bases in between. The CDR3 has 16 amino acids. CDR3 DNA: TGCGCCAGCAGCTTGGTTTCCGGTGTTAACACCGGGGAGCTGTTTTTT. This translates into CASSLVSGVNTGELFF. Variable domain in full (rest from reference TRBV5-1 and TRBJ2-2): KAGVTQTPRYLIKTRGQQVTLSCSPISGHRSVSWYQQTPGQGLQFLFEYFSETQRNKGNFPGRFSGRQFSNSRSEMNVSTLELGDSALYLCASSLVSGVNTGELFFGEGSRLTVL.

J is TRBJ2-1 and V is TRBV29-1; 15 bases are a match to TRBD2. The CDR3 totals 16 residues. The germline gives CDR1 SQVTM, CDR2 ANQGSEA. The ends lost 4 bases at V and 0 bases at J; junction bases unmatched: 1. The CDR3 nucleotides read TGCAGCGTTGGGACTAGCGGGAGGGCCTCCTACAATGAGCAGTTCTTC. Protein sequence: CSVGTSGRASYNEQFF.

This clone was seen a handful of times. The CDR3 DNA follows: TGCGCCAGCAGCCAAGATGCGATGAGGCCGAACACTGAAGCTTTCTTT. Protein sequence: CASSQDAMRPNTEAFF. The V call is TRBV4-3, the J call TRBJ1-1, with D hard to call. This CDR3 spans 16 amino acids. CDR1 is LGHNA and CDR2 is YSLEER in the germline V gene. Trimming removed 0 bases from V and 1 base from J, with 12 bases in between.

This rearrangement joins TRBV24-1 to TRBJ1-1, with a weak D call TRBD1 (5 bases). Trimming took off 6 bases at V and 1 base at J, with 11 bases between the two ends. Germline lookup yields CDR1 KGHDR and CDR2 SFDVKD. The CDR3 has 14 amino acids. The chain's CDR3 is CATSHSGGNTEAFF. The DNA of the CDR3 is TGTGCCACCAGTCACTCGGGGGGGAACACTGAAGCTTTCTTT.

The CDR3 sequence is CASSPGASGIVETQYF. CDR3 in DNA: TGTGCCAGCAGCCCTGGGGCTAGCGGGATAGTGGAGACCCAGTACTTC. The chain has TRBV7-9 and TRBJ2-5, with 9 bases matching TRBD2. With V trimmed by 5 bases and J by 5 bases, 12 bases remained unmatched. CDR1 and CDR2 (germline): SEHNR, FQNEAQ (reference sequence). The length of the CDR3 is 16 residues.

The rearrangement joins TRBV7-2 to TRBJ2-7; the match to TRBD1 covers 7 bases. Germline-derived CDR1 and CDR2 are SGHTA and FQGNSA. This CDR3 has 14 amino acids. With V trimmed by 5 bases and J by 4 bases, 8 bases remained unmatched. The CDR3 loop reads CASSRDRAFYEQYF. In DNA, the CDR3 is TGTGCCAGCAGCCGCGACAGGGCTTTTTACGAGCAGTACTTC.

The genes are TRBV9 and TRBJ2-7; 7 bases align to TRBD1. The CDR3 loop spans 12 amino acids. J was trimmed by 3 bases and V by 3 bases; bases with no gene match: 0. CDR1 and CDR2 from the germline V gene are SGDLS and YYNGEE. Here the CDR3 reads CASSGQGYEQYF. DNA of the CDR3: TGTGCCAGCAGCGGACAGGGCTACGAGCAGTACTTC.

This clone occurred once. The rearrangement uses TRBV6-5 and TRBJ2-1; 7 positions agree with TRBD2. This CDR3 comprises 12 residues. Looked up from germline, CDR1 is MNHEY and CDR2 is SVGAGI. The junction had 8 bases not matched to a gene; V was cut back by 9 bases and J by 9 bases. Written as DNA, the CDR3 is TGTGCCAGTGGAGGACTAGTCAGTGAGCAGTTCTTC. Its protein is CASGGLVSEQFF.

The chain has TRBV7-9 and TRBJ1-6; possibly TRBD1 for D (5 bases). Trimming left V 2 bases short and J 10 bases short, with 12 bases between. The CDR3 sequence is 14 residues long. Germline V lookup: CDR1 SEHNR, CDR2 FQNEAQ (reference sequence). CDR3 sequence: CASSLRGTSSPLHF. The CDR3 coding sequence is TGTGCCAGCAGCTTAAGAGGGACCTCCTCACCCCTCCACTTT.

This chain uses TRBV9 with TRBJ1-2, with D uncertain. The germline V and J ends were trimmed by 0 bases and 0 bases, with 9 bases remaining between them. The CDR3 consists of 15 residues. Per the germline V gene, CDR1 is SGDLS and CDR2 is YYNGEE. CDR3 amino acids: CASSVAVATNYGYTF. The DNA of the CDR3 is TGTGCCAGCAGCGTAGCTGTGGCTACTAACTATGGCTACACCTTC.

V and J are TRBV13 and TRBJ2-3; 8 nucleotides line up with TRBD1. This CDR3 is 15 amino acids long. Germline values: CDR1 PRHDT, CDR2 FYEKMQ (reference sequence). V shed 3 bases and J 4 bases; nucleotides not matched to a gene: 6. The CDR3 here is CASSFRQGHADTQYF. In DNA, the CDR3 is TGTGCCAGCAGCTTCCGACAGGGGCATGCAGATACGCAGTATTTT.

This rearrangement joins TRBV6-5 to TRBJ1-3, with D maybe TRBD1 (6 bases). V dropped 6 bases and J dropped 4 bases, with 10 bases sitting between them. Germline V gene sequence: CDR1 MNHEY, CDR2 SVGAGI. The CDR3 has 13 residues. The CDR3 bases are TGTGCCAGCAGATTCGACAGGGGAAACACCATATATTTT. Its protein product is CASRFDRGNTIYF.

The rearrangement joins TRBV6-2 or TRBV6-3 to TRBJ1-3; TRBD1 might be the D (6 bases). CDR1 MNHEY and CDR2 SVGEGT come from the germline V gene. Trimming took 0 bases from V and 2 from J, leaving 8 bases between them. The CDR3 has 15 amino acids. Written as DNA, the CDR3 is TGTGCCAGCAGTTACTCGGGGGGCGCTGGAAACACCATATATTTT. Residues: CASSYSGGAGNTIYF.

The J gene is TRBJ1-5, the V gene TRBV4-2, with D unresolved. Deletions cut 0 bases from V and 6 bases from J, with 6 bases between. This CDR3 is built from 13 residues. CDR1 is LGHNA and CDR2 is YNFKEQ in the germline V gene. CDR3 residues: CASSQEGGQPQHF. The CDR3 nucleotides read TGTGCCAGCAGCCAAGAAGGAGGTCAGCCCCAGCATTTT.